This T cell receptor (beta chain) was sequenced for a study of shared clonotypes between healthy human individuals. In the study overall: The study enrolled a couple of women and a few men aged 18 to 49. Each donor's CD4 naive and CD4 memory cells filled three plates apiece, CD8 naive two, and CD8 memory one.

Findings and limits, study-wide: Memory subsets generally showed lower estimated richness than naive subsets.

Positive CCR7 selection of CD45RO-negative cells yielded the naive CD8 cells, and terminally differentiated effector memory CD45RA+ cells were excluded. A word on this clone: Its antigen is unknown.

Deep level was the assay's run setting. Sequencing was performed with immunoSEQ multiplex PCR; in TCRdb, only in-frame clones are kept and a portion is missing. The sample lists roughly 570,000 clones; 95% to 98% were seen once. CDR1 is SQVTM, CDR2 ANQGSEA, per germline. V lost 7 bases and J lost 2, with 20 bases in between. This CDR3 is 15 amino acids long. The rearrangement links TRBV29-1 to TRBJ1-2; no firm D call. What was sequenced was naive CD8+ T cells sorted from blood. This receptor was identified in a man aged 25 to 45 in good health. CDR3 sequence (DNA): TGCAGCGCCCCTGACGGGATCCGCACAAACTATGGCTACACCTTC. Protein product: CSAPDGIRTNYGYTF.